The clone carrying this TCR beta chain was seen only a few times. The germline gene is not matched at one end of the junction; a read error may be the cause. This CDR3 spans 15 amino acids. Germline V gives CDR1 SSHAT, CDR2 FNYEAQ (reference sequence). MiXCR, run by TCRdb on the RT-PCR reads, gives a single entry per CDR3 protein. The top ten clones hold roughly 3.9% of a sample with hundreds of thousands of distinct CDR3 sequences, more than 13% of them seen once. The sequenced sample was memory CD4+ T cells from blood. This chain connects TRBV7-7 to TRBJ2-1, with no clear D. The clonotype was recovered from a female donor in good health, serving as a healthy control. This chain's CDR3 is CASSYSTEPYNEQFF. In DNA form, the CDR3 reads TGTGCTAGCAGCTACAGTACAGAGCCCTACAATGAGCAGTTCTTC.